This T cell receptor beta chain was retrieved from a study of response to subunit inactivated influenza vaccine. Only a few counts were recorded for this clonotype. As yet, its antigen is unknown. TCRdb analysed the RT-PCR reads with MiXCR anew, one entry per CDR3 protein. The sample carries some 500,000 distinct CDR3 sequences, about 17% recorded once. General study results and limits: A suggestion made by the authors is that each seasonal influenza vaccination recruits few new T cells.

CDR3 size: 14 residues. Germline CDR1 is KGHDR and CDR2 is SFDVKD. V gave up 5 bases and J gave up 1 base; unmatched junction bases: 2. Specimen: CD4+ T cells sorted from PBMCs, collected less than 30 months after vaccination. The TCR originated in a man between 50 and 69 years old who received an inactivated influenza vaccine. The J gene is TRBJ2-3, the V gene TRBV24-1; 7 nucleotides align to TRBD2. In DNA form, the CDR3 reads TGTGCCACCAGTGGACGGGGGGGCACAGATACGCAGTATTTT. This sequence encodes CATSGRGGTDTQYF.